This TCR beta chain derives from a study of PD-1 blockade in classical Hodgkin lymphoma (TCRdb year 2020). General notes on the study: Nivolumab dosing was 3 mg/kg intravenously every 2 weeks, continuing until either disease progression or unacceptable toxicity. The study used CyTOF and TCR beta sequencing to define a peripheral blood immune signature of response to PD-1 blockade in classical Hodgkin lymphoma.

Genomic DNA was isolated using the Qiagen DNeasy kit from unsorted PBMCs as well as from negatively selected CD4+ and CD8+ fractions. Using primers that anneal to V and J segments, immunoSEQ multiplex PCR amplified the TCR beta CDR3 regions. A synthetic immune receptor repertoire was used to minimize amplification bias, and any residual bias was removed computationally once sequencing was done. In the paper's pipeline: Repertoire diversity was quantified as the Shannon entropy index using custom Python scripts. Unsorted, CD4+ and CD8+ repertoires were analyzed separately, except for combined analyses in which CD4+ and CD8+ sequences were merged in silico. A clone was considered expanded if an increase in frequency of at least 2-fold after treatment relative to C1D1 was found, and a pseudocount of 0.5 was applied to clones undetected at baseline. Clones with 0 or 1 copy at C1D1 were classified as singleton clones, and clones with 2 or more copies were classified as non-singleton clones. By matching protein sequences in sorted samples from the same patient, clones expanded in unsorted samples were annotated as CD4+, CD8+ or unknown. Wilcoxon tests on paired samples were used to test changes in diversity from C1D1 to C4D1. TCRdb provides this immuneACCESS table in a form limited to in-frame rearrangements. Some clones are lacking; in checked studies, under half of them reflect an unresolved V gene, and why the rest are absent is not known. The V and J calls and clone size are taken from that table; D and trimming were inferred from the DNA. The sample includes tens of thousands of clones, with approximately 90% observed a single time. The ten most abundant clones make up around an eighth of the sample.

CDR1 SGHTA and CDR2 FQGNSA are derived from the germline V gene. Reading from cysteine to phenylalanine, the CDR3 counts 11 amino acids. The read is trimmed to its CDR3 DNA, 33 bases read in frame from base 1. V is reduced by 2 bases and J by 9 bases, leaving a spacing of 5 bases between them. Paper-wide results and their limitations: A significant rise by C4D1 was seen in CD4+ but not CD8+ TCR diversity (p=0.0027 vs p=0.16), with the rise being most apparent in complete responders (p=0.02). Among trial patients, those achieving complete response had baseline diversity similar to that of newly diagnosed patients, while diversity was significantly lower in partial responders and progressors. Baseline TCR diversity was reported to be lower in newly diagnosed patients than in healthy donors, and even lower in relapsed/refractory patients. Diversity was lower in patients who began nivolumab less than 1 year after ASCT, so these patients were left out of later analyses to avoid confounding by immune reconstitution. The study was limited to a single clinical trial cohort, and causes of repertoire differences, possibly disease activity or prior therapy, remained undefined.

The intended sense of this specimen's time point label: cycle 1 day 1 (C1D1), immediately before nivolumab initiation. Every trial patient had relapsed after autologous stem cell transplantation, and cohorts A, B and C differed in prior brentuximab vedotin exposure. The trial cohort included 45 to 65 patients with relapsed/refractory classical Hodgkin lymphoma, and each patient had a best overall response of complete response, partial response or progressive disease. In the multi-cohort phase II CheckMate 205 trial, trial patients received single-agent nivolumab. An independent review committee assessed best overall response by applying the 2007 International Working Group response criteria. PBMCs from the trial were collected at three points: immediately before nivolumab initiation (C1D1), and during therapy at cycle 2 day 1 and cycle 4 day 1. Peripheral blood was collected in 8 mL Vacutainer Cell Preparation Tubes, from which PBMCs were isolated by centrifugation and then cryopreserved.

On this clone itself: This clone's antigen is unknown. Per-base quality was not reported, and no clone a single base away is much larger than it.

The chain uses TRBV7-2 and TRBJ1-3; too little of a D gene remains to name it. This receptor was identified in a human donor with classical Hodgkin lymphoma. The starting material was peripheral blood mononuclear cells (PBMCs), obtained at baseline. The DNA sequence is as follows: TGTGCCAGCAGCTTAAGAGGCACCATATATTTT. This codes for CASSLRGTIYF.